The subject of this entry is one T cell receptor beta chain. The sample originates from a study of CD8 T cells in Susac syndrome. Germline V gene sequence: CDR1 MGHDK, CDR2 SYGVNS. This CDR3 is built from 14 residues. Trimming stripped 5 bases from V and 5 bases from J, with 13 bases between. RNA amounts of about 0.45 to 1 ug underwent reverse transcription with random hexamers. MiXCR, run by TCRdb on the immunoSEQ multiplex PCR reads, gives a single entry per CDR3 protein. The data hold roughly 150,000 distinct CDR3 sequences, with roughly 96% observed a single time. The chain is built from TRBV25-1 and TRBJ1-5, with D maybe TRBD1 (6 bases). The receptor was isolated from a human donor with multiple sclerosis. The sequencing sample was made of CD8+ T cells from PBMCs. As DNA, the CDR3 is TGTGCCAGCAGTCCAACAGGGTACGATCAGCCCCAGCATTTT. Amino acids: CASSPTGYDQPQHF.